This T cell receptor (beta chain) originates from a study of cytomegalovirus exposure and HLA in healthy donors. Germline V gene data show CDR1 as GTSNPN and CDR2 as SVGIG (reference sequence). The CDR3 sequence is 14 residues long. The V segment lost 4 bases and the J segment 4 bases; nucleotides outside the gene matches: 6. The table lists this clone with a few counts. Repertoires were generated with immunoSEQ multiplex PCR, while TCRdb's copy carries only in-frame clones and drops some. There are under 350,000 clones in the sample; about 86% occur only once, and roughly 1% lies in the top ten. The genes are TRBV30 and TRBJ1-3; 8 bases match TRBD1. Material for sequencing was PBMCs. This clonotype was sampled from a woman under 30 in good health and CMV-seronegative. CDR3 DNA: TGTGCCTGGACCCGGACAGGGATCGGAAACACCATATATTTT. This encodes CAWTRTGIGNTIYF.